This TCR beta chain comes out of a study of Ad26.COV2.S vaccination and SARS-CoV-2 variants. TCRdb keeps only in-frame clones here, not all; method: immunoSEQ multiplex PCR. The top ten clones hold 3.6% of a sample with around 420,000 clones, over 75% of them seen once. The sample's treatment: some 20 received Ad26.COV2.S at low or high dose, single or two shots; roughly five received placebo; per-sample allocation not given. Repertoires come from day 63 after the first vaccine or placebo injection. The CDR3 loop spans 12 amino acids. Trimming cost V 6 bases and J 12 bases, with 14 bases left between them. CDR1 is MNHNY, CDR2 SVGAGI, per germline (reference sequence).

The source material was peripheral blood, sampled in a trial of Ad26.COV2.S vaccine versus placebo. The chain links TRBV6-6 to TRBJ1-4; D not certain. The sequence was obtained from a person between 18 and 65 years old who received the Ad26.COV2.S COVID-19 vaccine or a placebo. The CDR3 region is CASSDPIRELFF. CDR3 nucleotide sequence: TGTGCCAGCAGCGACCCGATCCGGGAACTGTTTTTT.